The sequence of this TCR beta chain was determined in a study of blood T cell repertoires in COVID-19. Study-wide context: T cells, B-cell-depleted T cells, or PBMCs supplied cDNA or gDNA.

J lost 4 bases, V lost 3 bases, and 6 bases had no gene match. This CDR3 has 16 residues. CDR1 and CDR2 (germline): MNHEY, SMNVEV (reference sequence). Authors' methods: Estimation of nucleated cell counts was performed using reference gene primer amplification. Assay: immunoSEQ multiplex PCR; the TCRdb copy retains only in-frame clones and omits some. For V, J and clone size, that table is used; D and trimming come from the DNA. The sample holds some 300,000 clones; over 85% are singletons and the top ten take approximately 1.8%. The clonotype comes from a woman in her 30s with COVID-19, enrolled during active disease. The J gene is TRBJ2-7, the V gene TRBV27; the match to TRBD2 covers 13 bases. What was sequenced was peripheral blood. The DNA for the CDR3 is TGTGCCAGCAGTTTTAGGACTAGCGGGGGCGAATACGAGCAGTACTTC. Translated: CASSFRTSGGEYEQYF.